A single sample gave rise to the 32 T cell receptor beta chains below, sequenced in a study of blood T cell repertoires in COVID-19. Sequencing used immunoSEQ multiplex PCR; TCRdb keeps in-frame clones, though not all of them. The table records about 100,000 clones, about 89% of them present only once. Material for sequencing was peripheral blood. Receptor source: a man in his forties or fifties with active or convalescent COVID-19.

This chain links TRBV30 with TRBJ1-1; perhaps TRBD1 as D (5 bases). With 4 bases removed from V and 0 bases from J, the gap between germline ends came to 6 bases. Germline CDR1 reads GTSNPN; CDR2 reads SVGIG (reference sequence). There are 12 residues in the CDR3. The CDR3 protein is CAWKQVNTEAFF. CDR3 DNA sequence: TGTGCCTGGAAACAGGTGAACACTGAAGCTTTCTTT.

The chain uses TRBV27 and TRBJ2-1; 9 nucleotides agree with TRBD2. This CDR3 comprises 15 residues. The germline V gene encodes CDR1 MNHEY and CDR2 SMNVEV (reference sequence). V dropped 3 bases and J dropped 6; count of bases not matched to a gene: 6. For the CDR3, the DNA is TGTGCCAGCAGTTTCTCTAGCGGGGCTGTCAATGAGCAGTTCTTC. The encoded protein is CASSFSSGAVNEQFF.

The chain is built from TRBV7-2 and TRBJ2-7, with a weak D call TRBD1 (6 bases). Germline V gives CDR1 SGHTA, CDR2 FQGNSA. The CDR3 spans 12 residues. V was pared by 5 bases and J by 10 bases, with 15 bases between. CDR3 nucleotide sequence: TGTGCCAGCAGCCAAAATGGACAGTTACAGTACTTC. It encodes CASSQNGQLQYF. Supplemented by reference TRBV7-2 and TRBJ2-7, the full variable domain reads GAGVSQSPSNKVTEKGKDVELRCDPISGHTALYWYRQSLGQGLEFLIYFQGNSAPDKSGLPSDRFSAERTGGSVSTLTIQRTQQEDSAVYLCASSQNGQLQYFGPGTRLTVT.

This sequence joins TRBV28 and TRBJ2-3, with 11 nucleotides matching TRBD2. The J segment lost 6 bases and the V segment lost 6 bases, leaving 14 bases of the junction unmatched. Germline-derived CDR1 and CDR2 are MDHEN and SYDVKM. There are 17 residues in the CDR3. This chain's CDR3 is CASRNPGLAARRDTQYF. CDR3 nucleotide sequence: TGTGCCAGCAGAAACCCGGGACTAGCGGCGAGGAGGGATACGCAGTATTTT.

The V and J genes are TRBV5-1 and TRBJ2-6, with TRBD1 matching 8 bases. Germline CDR1 is SGHRS and CDR2 is YFSETQ. This CDR3 has 16 amino acids. The junction had 3 bases not matched to a gene; V was cut back by 4 bases and J by 0 bases. This CDR3 is CASSAGTGSGANVLTF. CDR3 nucleotides: TGCGCCAGCAGCGCGGGGACAGGCTCTGGGGCCAACGTCCTGACTTTC.

This chain uses TRBV2 with TRBJ2-1, with 12 bases aligning to TRBD2. Per the germline V gene, CDR1 is SNHLY and CDR2 is FYNNEI. V lost 9 bases to trimming and J lost 4 bases; unmatched junction nucleotides: 10. CDR3 length: 16 residues. The CDR3 DNA sequence: TGTGCCAGTACTGGATGGACTAGCGGGGCATACAATGAGCAGTTCTTC. Translated: CASTGWTSGAYNEQFF.

This rearrangement joins TRBV30 to TRBJ1-3, with a tentative D call TRBD1 (5 bases). This CDR3 has 14 amino acids. V dropped 2 bases and J dropped 2 bases, with 10 bases sitting between them. Germline V gene lookup returns CDR1 GTSNPN and CDR2 SVGIG (reference sequence). The CDR3 DNA reads TGTGCCTGGAGTTTGGGGGGAGCTGGAAACACCATATATTTT. As protein: CAWSLGGAGNTIYF.

This CDR3 reads CASSSGQDLSVAFF. CDR3 nucleotides: TGCGCCAGCAGCTCCGGACAGGACTTAAGTGTAGCTTTCTTT. The chain combines TRBV5-1 with TRBJ1-1; 7 positions match TRBD1. The CDR3 sequence is 14 residues long. The J segment lost 10 bases and the V segment lost 3 bases, leaving 12 bases of the junction unmatched. Looked up from germline, CDR1 is SGHRS and CDR2 is YFSETQ.

J is TRBJ2-5 and V is TRBV12-5; 10 bases line up with TRBD1. Trimming at V came to 5 bases and at J to 7 bases, leaving 4 bases not matched to a gene. Germline lookup yields CDR1 LGHNT and CDR2 FRNRAP. The CDR3 runs to 13 residues. The CDR3 sequence: CASGTGQGGTQYF. CDR3 nucleotides: TGTGCTAGTGGTACCGGACAGGGGGGGACCCAGTACTTC.

The rearrangement links TRBV19 to TRBJ1-3; D is undetermined. Germline V lookup: CDR1 LNHDA, CDR2 SQIVND (reference sequence). Trimming took off 4 bases at V and 2 bases at J, with 9 bases between the two ends. This CDR3 region has 14 residues. CDR3 amino acids: CASSSGATGNTIYF. DNA for the CDR3: TGTGCCAGTAGTAGTGGTGCTACTGGAAACACCATATATTTT.

V gene TRBV9 combines with J gene TRBJ1-1, with TRBD1 matching 10 bases. Germline-derived CDR1 and CDR2 are SGDLS and YYNGEE. There are 12 residues in the CDR3. The CDR3 DNA sequence: TGTGCGACAGGGGGCTCCGACACTGAAGCTTTCTTT. This encodes CATGGSDTEAFF.

Only one count was recorded for this clone. This sequence joins TRBV28 and TRBJ1-2; D gene ambiguous. The CDR3 consists of 13 residues. Germline V gives CDR1 MDHEN, CDR2 SYDVKM. V was shortened by 4 bases and J by 5 bases, with 11 bases between the two germline ends. The CDR3 loop is CASSSLGLYGYTF. CDR3 sequence (DNA): TGTGCCAGCAGTTCGCTGGGCCTATATGGCTACACCTTC.

CDR3 sequence reads: CASSPRQANYGYTF. CDR3 in DNA: TGTGCCAGCTCACCAAGACAGGCCAACTATGGCTACACCTTC. The V gene is TRBV18, the J gene TRBJ1-2; tentative D call: TRBD1 (6 bases). V gave up 2 bases and J gave up 2 bases, with 9 bases separating them. Germline V gene data show CDR1 as KGHSH and CDR2 as LQKENI. CDR3 length: 14 amino acids.

This CDR3 reads CASRTQGASGLATQYF. The CDR3 region has the DNA TGTGCCAGCAGAACTCAGGGGGCTTCGGGACTAGCTACGCAGTATTTT. The chain has TRBV28 and TRBJ2-3, with D maybe TRBD2 (9 bases). This CDR3 spans 16 amino acids. V gave up 6 bases and J gave up 8 bases, with 24 bases separating them. Looked up from germline, CDR1 is MDHEN and CDR2 is SYDVKM. The full variable domain, rest sourced from reference TRBV28 and TRBJ2-3, is DVKVTQSSRYLVKRTGEKVFLECVQDMDHENMFWYRQDPGLGLRLIYFSYDVKMKEKGDIPEGYSVSREKKERFSLILESASTNQTSMYLCASRTQGASGLATQYFGPGTRLTVL.

The rearrangement links TRBV3-1 (or the pseudogene TRBV3-2) to TRBJ1-1, with D possibly being TRBD1 (5 bases). Between the trimmed V and J ends, which lost 2 bases and 1 base, there was a span of 8 bases. The CDR3 contains 14 residues. Looked up from germline, CDR1 is LGHDT and CDR2 is YNNKEL (reference sequence). The CDR3 loop is CASSQPTGNTEAFF. The CDR3 DNA is TGTGCCAGCAGCCAACCCACAGGGAACACTGAAGCTTTCTTT.

This sequence joins TRBV6-5 and TRBJ1-4, with D hard to call. The CDR3 runs to 15 residues. Deletions cut 7 bases from V and 0 bases from J, with 12 bases between. Per germline, CDR1 MNHEY and CDR2 SVGAGI. The CDR3: CASKPAGTTNEKLFF. In DNA form, the CDR3 reads TGTGCCAGCAAGCCGGCGGGCACAACTAATGAAAAACTGTTTTTT.

V gene TRBV10-3 combines with J gene TRBJ2-1, with D possibly TRBD1 on 5 matching bases. V lost 2 bases, J lost 13 bases, and 12 bases lay in between. Germline CDR1 and CDR2: ENHRY and SYGVKD. The length of the CDR3 is 12 residues. In nucleotides, the CDR3 is TGTGCCATCAGTGAGGCGACAGAACCCCAGTTCTTC. This gives the protein CAISEATEPQFF.

The V gene is TRBV3-1 (or the pseudogene TRBV3-2), the J gene TRBJ1-4; D not resolved. Trimming took off 2 bases at V and 10 bases at J, with 17 bases between the two ends. The CDR3 is 15 residues long. Germline loops: CDR1 LGHDT, CDR2 YNNKEL (reference sequence). DNA for the CDR3: TGTGCCAGCAGCCAATGCGGGGAGGGCGATGGAAAACTGTTTTTT. Amino acid sequence: CASSQCGEGDGKLFF.

This chain joins TRBV20-1 and TRBJ2-3, with 7 bases that match TRBD2. The CDR3 has 11 residues. V was pared by 6 bases and J by 4 bases, with 1 base of the junction left unmatched. Germline V gene lookup returns CDR1 DFQATT and CDR2 SNEGSKA (reference sequence). The CDR3 spells CSAGGADTQYF. The DNA for the CDR3 is TGCAGTGCGGGGGGGGCAGATACGCAGTATTTT.

The chain recombines TRBV7-3 with TRBJ2-1; a possible D gene is TRBD2 (6 bases). The germline gives CDR1 SGHTA, CDR2 FQGTGA. Trimming pared 1 base from V and 6 bases from J, leaving 7 bases between. The CDR3 is 13 residues long. The CDR3 spells CASSLNGGNEQFF. The CDR3 nucleotides are TGTGCCAGCAGCTTAAACGGGGGCAATGAGCAGTTCTTC.

This chain links TRBV5-1 with TRBJ1-5, with TRBD1 identical over 10 bases. Germline assignment: CDR1 SGHRS and CDR2 YFSETQ. J was trimmed by 5 bases and V by 4 bases; bases with no gene match: 3. This CDR3 spans 14 amino acids. The CDR3 nucleotides are TGCGCCAGCAGCCCCGGGACAGGGGATCAGCCCCAGCATTTT. Translated, it gives CASSPGTGDQPQHF. The entire variable domain, with the rest obtained from reference TRBV5-1 and TRBJ1-5, is as follows: KAGVTQTPRYLIKTRGQQVTLSCSPISGHRSVSWYQQTPGQGLQFLFEYFSETQRNKGNFPGRFSGRQFSNSRSEMNVSTLELGDSALYLCASSPGTGDQPQHFGDGTRLSIL.

As concerns this clone: Different DNA sequences within this sample yield the same CDR3. This rearrangement joins TRBV5-1 to TRBJ2-3; 8 nucleotides match TRBD1. Germline trimming cut 0 bases from V and 1 base from J; bases unmatched to any gene: 4. The germline gives CDR1 SGHRS, CDR2 YFSETQ. The CDR3 totals 16 residues. Written as DNA, the CDR3 is TGCGCCAGCAGCTTGGGCGGGACAGGAGGCACAGATACGCAGTATTTT. It specifies CASSLGGTGGTDTQYF.

The chain links TRBV6-6 to TRBJ1-5; maybe TRBD1 (6 bases). V was cut by 5 bases and J by 0 bases, with 11 bases left in between. This CDR3 has 15 residues. The V gene's germline CDR1 is MNHNY and CDR2 SVGAGI (reference sequence). This chain's CDR3 is CASSPRQDSNQPQHF. The CDR3 nucleotides read TGTGCCAGCAGTCCTAGACAGGATAGCAATCAGCCCCAGCATTTT.

The V and J genes are TRBV3-1 (or the pseudogene TRBV3-2) and TRBJ2-5, with TRBD2 matching over 11 bases. Germline V gene lookup returns CDR1 LGHDT and CDR2 YNNKEL (reference sequence). CDR3 length: 15 amino acids. V lost 6 bases, J lost 1 base, and 4 bases stayed unmatched. Here the CDR3 DNA reads TGTGCCAGCAGGGGGCTAGCGGGAGGCCAAGAGACCCAGTACTTC. It yields the protein CASRGLAGGQETQYF.

The DNA for the CDR3 is TGTGCCAGCAGAGAGGGCTACGAGCAGTACTTC. The encoded protein is CASREGYEQYF. The chain recombines TRBV2 with TRBJ2-7; possible D gene TRBD2, 5 bases. The V end was cut by 6 bases, the J end by 3 bases, with 6 bases between. The CDR3 spans 11 residues. CDR1 and CDR2 (germline): SNHLY, FYNNEI.

This rearrangement joins TRBV15 to TRBJ2-1; 11 bases are a match to TRBD2. The CDR3 runs 16 residues. Germline assignment: CDR1 LNHNV and CDR2 YYDKDF (reference sequence). The trim removed 3 bases at V and 7 bases at J, leaving 8 bases unmatched. The CDR3 here is CATSRGLAGGENEQFF. For the CDR3, the DNA is TGTGCCACCAGCAGGGGCTTAGCGGGAGGGGAAAATGAGCAGTTCTTC.

The chain links TRBV10-3 to TRBJ2-3; 9 bases fit TRBD2. The junction had 10 bases not matched to a gene; V was cut back by 1 base and J by 5 bases. Per germline, CDR1 ENHRY and CDR2 SYGVKD. The CDR3 is made up of 17 amino acids. CDR3 nucleotides: TGTGCCATCAGTGAGTTGCTTCCGGGACTAGCCCGAGATACGCAGTATTTT. Encoded protein: CAISELLPGLARDTQYF.

The rearrangement uses TRBV30 and TRBJ2-5; D is unclear. Germline V CDR1 and CDR2: GTSNPN, SVGIG (reference sequence). The germline V and J ends were trimmed by 1 base and 1 base, with 4 bases remaining between them. This CDR3 contains 12 residues. The CDR3 region has the DNA TGTGCCTGGAGTGGGAGCCAAGAGACCCAGTACTTC. Translation gives CAWSGSQETQYF. The entire variable domain, with the rest obtained from reference TRBV30 and TRBJ2-5, is as follows: SQTIHQWPATLVQPVGSPLSLECTVEGTSNPNLYWYRQAAGRGLQLLFYSVGIGQISSEVPQNLSASRPQDRQFILSSKKLLLSDSGFYLCAWSGSQETQYFGPGTRLLVL.

Only a few counts were recorded for this clone. The DNA for the CDR3 is TGTGCCAGCAGTCGGGACACGGACACCGGGGAGCTGTTTTTT. Its translation: CASSRDTDTGELFF. The rearrangement uses TRBV6-4 and TRBJ2-2, with D possibly TRBD1 on 6 matching bases. The germline CDR1 and CDR2 sequences are MRHNA and SNTAGT. This CDR3 has 14 amino acids. Trimming removed 5 bases from V and 3 bases from J, with 10 bases in between.

The chain carries TRBV27 and TRBJ1-1; D ambiguous. With 7 bases removed from V and 0 bases from J, the gap between germline ends came to 9 bases. Germline-derived CDR1 and CDR2 are MNHEY and SMNVEV (reference sequence). The CDR3 runs 13 residues. The CDR3, as DNA: TGTGCCAGCAAAAATTCAATGAACACTGAAGCTTTCTTT. Translating gives CASKNSMNTEAFF.

V usage is TRBV28 and J usage is TRBJ1-6; the match to TRBD1 covers 10 bases. The CDR3 has 16 amino acids. J gave up 9 bases and V 6 bases, and 11 bases lay outside the gene matches. From germline, CDR1 is MDHEN and CDR2 SYDVKM. The CDR3 loop reads CASSPTGGNGRSPLHF. CDR3 bases: TGTGCCAGCAGCCCGACAGGGGGCAATGGTCGTTCACCCCTCCACTTT.

This sequence joins TRBV4-1 and TRBJ1-4, with unresolved D. Per the germline V gene, CDR1 is MGHRA and CDR2 is YSYEKL. This CDR3 is 12 amino acids long. The V end was cut by 1 base, the J end by 11 bases, with 8 bases between. The CDR3 nucleotides are TGCGCCAGCAGCCAAGGGCTGGGCAAACTGTTTTTT. Its translation: CASSQGLGKLFF.